This TCR beta chain was sequenced in a study of blood T cell repertoires in COVID-19. Study-wide context: Acute and convalescent COVID-19 specimens originated in the United States, Italy and Spain.

Source study methods: Cell counts per sample came from amplifying reference gene primers. Clones were sequenced by immunoSEQ multiplex PCR, and TCRdb holds only the in-frame ones, with some missing. The D gene and trimming were derived from the DNA, and the V and J assignments and clone size from that table. The top ten hold around 9% of the sample, which has a few hundred thousand clones, 80% to 90% seen once. Researchers sorted participants into cohorts using their self-reported clinical history. Cohort 3 donors were reported recovered after two negative PCRs, clearance, or symptom resolution. CDR3 length: 13 amino acids. Germline CDR1 is SGHRS and CDR2 is YFSETQ. V gave up 7 bases and J gave up 8 bases, with 16 bases separating them.

The chain joins TRBV5-1 to TRBJ1-5; tentatively, D is TRBD1 (6 bases). Source material: PBMCs or T cells enriched from blood (not recorded which). This TCR was sampled from a man aged 35-49 years who had recovered from COVID-19. CDR3 sequence: CASSGEGPEPQHF. The CDR3 DNA follows: TGCGCCAGCTCAGGGGAGGGCCCAGAGCCCCAGCATTTT.